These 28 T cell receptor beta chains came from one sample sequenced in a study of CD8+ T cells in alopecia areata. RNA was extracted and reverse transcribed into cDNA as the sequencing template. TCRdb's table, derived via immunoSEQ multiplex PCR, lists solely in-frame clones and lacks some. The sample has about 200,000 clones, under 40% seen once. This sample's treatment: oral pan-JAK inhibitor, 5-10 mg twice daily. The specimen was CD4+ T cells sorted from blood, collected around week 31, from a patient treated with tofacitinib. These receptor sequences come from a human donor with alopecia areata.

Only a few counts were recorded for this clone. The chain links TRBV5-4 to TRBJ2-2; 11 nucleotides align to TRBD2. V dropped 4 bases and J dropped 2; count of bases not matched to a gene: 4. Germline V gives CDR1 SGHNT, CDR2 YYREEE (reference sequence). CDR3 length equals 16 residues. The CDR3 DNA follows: TGTGCCAGCAGCGGGGGACTAGCGGTAAACACCGGGGAGCTGTTTTTT. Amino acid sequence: CASSGGLAVNTGELFF.

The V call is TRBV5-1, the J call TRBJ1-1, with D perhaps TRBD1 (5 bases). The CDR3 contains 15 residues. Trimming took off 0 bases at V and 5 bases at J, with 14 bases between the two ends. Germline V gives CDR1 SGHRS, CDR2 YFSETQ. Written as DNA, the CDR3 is TGCGCCAGCAGCTTGGATGGGCAGGGACGGACTGAAGCTTTCTTT. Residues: CASSLDGQGRTEAFF.

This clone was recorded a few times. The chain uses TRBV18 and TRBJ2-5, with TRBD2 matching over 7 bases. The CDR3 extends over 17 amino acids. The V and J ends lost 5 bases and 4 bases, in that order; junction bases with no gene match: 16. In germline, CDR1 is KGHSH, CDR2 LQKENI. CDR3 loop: CASSSQLGRERRETQYF. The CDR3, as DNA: TGTGCCAGCTCATCTCAGCTCGGGCGGGAGAGGAGAGAGACCCAGTACTTC. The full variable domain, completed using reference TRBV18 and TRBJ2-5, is NAGVMQNPRHLVRRRGQEARLRCSPMKGHSHVYWYRQLPEEGLKFMVYLQKENIIDESGMPKERFSAEFPKEGPSILRIQQVVRGDSAAYFCASSSQLGRERRETQYFGPGTRLLVL.

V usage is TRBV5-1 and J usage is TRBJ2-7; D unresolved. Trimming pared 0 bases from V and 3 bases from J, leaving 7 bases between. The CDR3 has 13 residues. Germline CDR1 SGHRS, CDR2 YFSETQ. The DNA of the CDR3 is TGCGCCAGCAGCTTGGGTGGGAACTACGAGCAGTACTTC. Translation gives CASSLGGNYEQYF.

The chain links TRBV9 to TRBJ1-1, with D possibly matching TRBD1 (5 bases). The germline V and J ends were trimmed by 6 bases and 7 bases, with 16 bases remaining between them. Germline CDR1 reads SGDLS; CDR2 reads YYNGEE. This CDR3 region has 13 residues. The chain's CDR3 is CASTPGPRGEAFF. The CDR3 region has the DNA TGTGCCAGCACCCCCGGACCGAGGGGTGAAGCTTTCTTT.

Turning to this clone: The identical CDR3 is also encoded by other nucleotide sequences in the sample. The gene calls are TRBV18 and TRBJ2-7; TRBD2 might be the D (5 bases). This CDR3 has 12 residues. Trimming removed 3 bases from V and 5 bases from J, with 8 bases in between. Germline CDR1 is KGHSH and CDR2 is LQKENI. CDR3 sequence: CASSPQRDEQYF. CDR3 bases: TGTGCCAGCTCACCTCAGAGGGACGAGCAGTACTTC.

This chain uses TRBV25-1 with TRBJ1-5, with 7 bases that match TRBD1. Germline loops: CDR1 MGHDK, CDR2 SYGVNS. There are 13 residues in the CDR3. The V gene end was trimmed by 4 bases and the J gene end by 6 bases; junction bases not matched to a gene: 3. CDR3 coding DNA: TGTGCCAGCAGTGGACAGGGAGGTCAGCCCCAGCATTTT. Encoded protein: CASSGQGGQPQHF.

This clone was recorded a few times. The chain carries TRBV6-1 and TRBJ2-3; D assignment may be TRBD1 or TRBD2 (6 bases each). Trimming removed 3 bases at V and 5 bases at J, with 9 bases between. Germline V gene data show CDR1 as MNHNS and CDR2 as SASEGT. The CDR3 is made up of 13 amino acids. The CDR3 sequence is CASSEGGEDTQYF. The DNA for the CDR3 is TGTGCCAGCAGTGAGGGGGGCGAAGATACGCAGTATTTT.

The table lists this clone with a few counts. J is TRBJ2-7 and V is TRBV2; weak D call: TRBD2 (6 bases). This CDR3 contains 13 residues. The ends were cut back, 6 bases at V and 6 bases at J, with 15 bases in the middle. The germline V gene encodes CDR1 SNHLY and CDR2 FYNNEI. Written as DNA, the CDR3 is TGTGCCAGCAGGGGGCTAGCGCCCATCGAGCAGTACTTC. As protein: CASRGLAPIEQYF.

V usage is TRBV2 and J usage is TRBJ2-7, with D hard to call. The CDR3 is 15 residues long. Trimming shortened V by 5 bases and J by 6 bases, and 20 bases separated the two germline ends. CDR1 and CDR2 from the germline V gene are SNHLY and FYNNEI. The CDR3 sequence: CASSNDNLKTSEQYF. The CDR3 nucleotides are TGTGCCAGCAGTAACGACAATTTAAAGACGAGCGAGCAGTACTTC. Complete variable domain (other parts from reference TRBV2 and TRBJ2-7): EPEVTQTPSHQVTQMGQEVILRCVPISNHLYFYWYRQILGQKVEFLVSFYNNEISEKSEIFDDQFSVERPDGSNFTLKIRSTKLEDSAMYFCASSNDNLKTSEQYFGPGTRLTVT.

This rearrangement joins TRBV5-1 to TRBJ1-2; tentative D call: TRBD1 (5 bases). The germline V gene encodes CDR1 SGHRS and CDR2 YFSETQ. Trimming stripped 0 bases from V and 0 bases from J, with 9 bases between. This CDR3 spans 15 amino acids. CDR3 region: CASSLAETANYGYTF. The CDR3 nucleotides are TGCGCCAGCAGCTTGGCCGAGACAGCTAACTATGGCTACACCTTC.

CDR3 coding DNA: TGCGCCAGCAGCACTGGACTAGTGTTGAACGAGCAGTACTTC. It codes for CASSTGLVLNEQYF. V is TRBV5-1 and J is TRBJ2-7, with 7 bases aligning to TRBD2. V shed 4 bases, J shed 5 bases, and the junction held 9 bases outside the gene matches. CDR1 SGHRS and CDR2 YFSETQ come from the germline V gene. This CDR3 comprises 14 residues.

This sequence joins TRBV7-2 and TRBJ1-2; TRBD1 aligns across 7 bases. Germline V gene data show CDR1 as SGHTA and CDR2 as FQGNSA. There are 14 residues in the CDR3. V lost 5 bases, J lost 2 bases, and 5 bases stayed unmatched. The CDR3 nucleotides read TGTGCCAGCAGCCCCGGGACAGCCAACTATGGCTACACCTTC. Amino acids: CASSPGTANYGYTF.

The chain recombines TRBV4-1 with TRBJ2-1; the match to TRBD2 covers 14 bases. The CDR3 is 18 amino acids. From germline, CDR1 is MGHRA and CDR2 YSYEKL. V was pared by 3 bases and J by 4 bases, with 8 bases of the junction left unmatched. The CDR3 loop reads CASSQVRLAGGLYNEQFF. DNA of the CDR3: TGCGCCAGCAGCCAGGTTCGACTAGCGGGAGGGTTGTACAATGAGCAGTTCTTC.

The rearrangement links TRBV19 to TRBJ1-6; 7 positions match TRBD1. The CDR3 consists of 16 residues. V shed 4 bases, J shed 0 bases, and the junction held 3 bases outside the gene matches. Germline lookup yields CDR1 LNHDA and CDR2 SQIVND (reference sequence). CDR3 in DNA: TGTGCCAGTAGTACCGGACAGGACTCCTATAATTCACCCCTCCACTTT. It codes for CASSTGQDSYNSPLHF.

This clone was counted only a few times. CDR3 sequence: CASSPGTPGNTGELFF. The CDR3 DNA follows: TGCGCCAGCAGCCCAGGGACACCGGGAAACACCGGGGAGCTGTTTTTT. This rearrangement joins TRBV4-1 to TRBJ2-2, with D possibly being TRBD1 (6 bases). CDR3 length: 16 amino acids. Trimming left V 4 bases short and J 2 bases short, with 14 bases between. Germline values: CDR1 MGHRA, CDR2 YSYEKL.

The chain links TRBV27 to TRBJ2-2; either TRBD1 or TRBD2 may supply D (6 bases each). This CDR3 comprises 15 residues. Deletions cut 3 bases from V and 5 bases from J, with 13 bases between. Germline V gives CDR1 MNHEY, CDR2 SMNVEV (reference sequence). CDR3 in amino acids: CASSLVQGGTGELFF. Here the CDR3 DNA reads TGTGCCAGCAGTTTGGTACAGGGAGGAACCGGGGAGCTGTTTTTT.

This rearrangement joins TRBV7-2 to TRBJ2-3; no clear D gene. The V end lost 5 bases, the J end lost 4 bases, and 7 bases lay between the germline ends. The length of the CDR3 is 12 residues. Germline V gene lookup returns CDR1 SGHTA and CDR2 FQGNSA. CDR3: CASSLPPDTQYF. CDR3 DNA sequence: TGTGCCAGCAGCCTCCCCCCAGATACGCAGTATTTT.

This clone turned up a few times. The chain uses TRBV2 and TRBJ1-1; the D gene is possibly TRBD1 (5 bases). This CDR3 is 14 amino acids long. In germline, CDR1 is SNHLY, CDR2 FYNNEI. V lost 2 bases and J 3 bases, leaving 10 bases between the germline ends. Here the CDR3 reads CASSEYQGDTEAFF. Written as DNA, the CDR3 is TGTGCCAGCAGTGAATATCAGGGTGACACTGAAGCTTTCTTT.

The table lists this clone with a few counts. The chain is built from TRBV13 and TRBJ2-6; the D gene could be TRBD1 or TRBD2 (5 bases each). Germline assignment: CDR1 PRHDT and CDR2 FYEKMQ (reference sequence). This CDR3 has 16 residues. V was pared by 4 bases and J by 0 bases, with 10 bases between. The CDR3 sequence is CASSSWGTSGANVLTF. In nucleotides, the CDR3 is TGTGCCAGCAGCTCCTGGGGGACCTCTGGGGCCAACGTCCTGACTTTC.

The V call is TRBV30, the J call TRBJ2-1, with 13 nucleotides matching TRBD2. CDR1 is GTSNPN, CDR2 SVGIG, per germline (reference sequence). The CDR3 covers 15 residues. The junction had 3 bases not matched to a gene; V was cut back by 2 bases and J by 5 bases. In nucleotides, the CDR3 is TGTGCCTGGAGTCTTGGGACTAGCGGGAACAATGAGCAGTTCTTC. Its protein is CAWSLGTSGNNEQFF.

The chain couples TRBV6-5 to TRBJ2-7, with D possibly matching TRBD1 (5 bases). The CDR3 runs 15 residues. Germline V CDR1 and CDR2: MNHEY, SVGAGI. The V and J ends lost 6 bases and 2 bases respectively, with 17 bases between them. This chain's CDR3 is CASRRGQGWAYEQYF. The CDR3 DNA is TGTGCCAGCAGACGCGGCCAGGGCTGGGCCTACGAGCAGTACTTC.

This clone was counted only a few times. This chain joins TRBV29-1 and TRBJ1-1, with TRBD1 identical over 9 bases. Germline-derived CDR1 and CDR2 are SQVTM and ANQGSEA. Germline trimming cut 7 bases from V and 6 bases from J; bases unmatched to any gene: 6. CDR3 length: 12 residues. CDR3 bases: TGCAGCGCGGGACAGGGTTCGGCTGAAGCTTTCTTT. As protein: CSAGQGSAEAFF.

The chain's CDR3 is CAISELGNTEAFF. In DNA form, the CDR3 reads TGTGCCATCAGTGAGTTGGGGAACACTGAAGCTTTCTTT. The rearrangement uses TRBV10-3 and TRBJ1-1; the D is unclear. CDR1 and CDR2 from the germline V gene are ENHRY and SYGVKD. V lost 1 base, J lost 1 base, and 4 bases lay in between. The CDR3 totals 13 residues.

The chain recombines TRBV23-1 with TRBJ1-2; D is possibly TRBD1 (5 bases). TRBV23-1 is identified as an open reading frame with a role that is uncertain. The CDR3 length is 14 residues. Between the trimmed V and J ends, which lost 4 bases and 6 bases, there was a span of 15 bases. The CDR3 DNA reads TGCGCCAGCAGTCGGGACCTCACTCGGGATGGCTACACCTTC. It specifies CASSRDLTRDGYTF.

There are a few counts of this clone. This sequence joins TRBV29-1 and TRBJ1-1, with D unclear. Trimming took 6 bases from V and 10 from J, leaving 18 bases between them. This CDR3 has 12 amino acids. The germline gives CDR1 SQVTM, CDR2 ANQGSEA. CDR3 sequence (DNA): TGCAGCGTGGTGACTCTCGACGAAGGAGCTTTCTTT. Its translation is CSVVTLDEGAFF.

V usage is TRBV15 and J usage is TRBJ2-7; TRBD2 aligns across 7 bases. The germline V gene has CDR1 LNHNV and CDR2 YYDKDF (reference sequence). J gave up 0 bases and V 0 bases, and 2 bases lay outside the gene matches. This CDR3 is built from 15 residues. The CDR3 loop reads CATSRDRGDSYEQYF. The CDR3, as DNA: TGTGCCACCAGCAGAGACCGGGGGGACTCCTACGAGCAGTACTTC.

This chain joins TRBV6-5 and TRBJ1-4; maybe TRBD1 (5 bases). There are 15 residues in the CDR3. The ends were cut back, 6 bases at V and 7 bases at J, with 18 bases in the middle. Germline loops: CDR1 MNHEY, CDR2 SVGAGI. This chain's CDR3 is CASSRNQGVGEKLFF. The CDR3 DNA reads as TGTGCCAGCAGCCGGAATCAGGGAGTGGGTGAAAAACTGTTTTTT.